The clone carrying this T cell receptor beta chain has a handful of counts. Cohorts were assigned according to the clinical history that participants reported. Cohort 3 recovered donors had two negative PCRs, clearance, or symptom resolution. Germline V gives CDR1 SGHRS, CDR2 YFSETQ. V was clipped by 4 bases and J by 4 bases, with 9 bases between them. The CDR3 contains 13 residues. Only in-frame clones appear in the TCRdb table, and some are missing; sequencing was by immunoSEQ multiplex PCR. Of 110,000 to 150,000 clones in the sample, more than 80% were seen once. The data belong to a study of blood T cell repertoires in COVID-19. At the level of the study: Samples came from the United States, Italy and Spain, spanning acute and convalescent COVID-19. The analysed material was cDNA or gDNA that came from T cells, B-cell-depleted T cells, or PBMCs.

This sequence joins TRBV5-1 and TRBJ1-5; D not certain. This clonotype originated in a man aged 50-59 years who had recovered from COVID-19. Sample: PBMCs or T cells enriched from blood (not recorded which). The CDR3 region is CASSNGVNQPQHF. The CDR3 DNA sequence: TGCGCCAGCAGCAACGGGGTGAATCAGCCCCAGCATTTT. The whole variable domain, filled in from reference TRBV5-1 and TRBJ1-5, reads KAGVTQTPRYLIKTRGQQVTLSCSPISGHRSVSWYQQTPGQGLQFLFEYFSETQRNKGNFPGRFSGRQFSNSRSEMNVSTLELGDSALYLCASSNGVNQPQHFGDGTRLSIL.